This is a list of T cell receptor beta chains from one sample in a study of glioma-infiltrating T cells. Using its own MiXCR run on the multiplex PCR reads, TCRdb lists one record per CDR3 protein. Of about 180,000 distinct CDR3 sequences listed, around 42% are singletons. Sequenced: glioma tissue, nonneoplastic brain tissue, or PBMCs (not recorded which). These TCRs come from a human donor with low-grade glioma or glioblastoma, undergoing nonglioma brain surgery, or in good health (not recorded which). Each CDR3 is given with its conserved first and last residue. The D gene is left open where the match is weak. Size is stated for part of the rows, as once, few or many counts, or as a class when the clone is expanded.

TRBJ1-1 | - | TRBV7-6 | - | TGTGCCAGCAGCTTTGGTTCTGGTGAAGCTTTCTTT | CASSFGSGEAFF
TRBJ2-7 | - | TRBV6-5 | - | TGTGCCAGCCTTTGCTCAGGGGAATACGAGCAGTACTTC | CASLCSGEYEQYF
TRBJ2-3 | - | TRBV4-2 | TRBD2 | TGTGCCAGCAGCCAAGAGGGCGGCGGGAGTGTCGATACGCAGTATTTT | CASSQEGGGSVDTQYF
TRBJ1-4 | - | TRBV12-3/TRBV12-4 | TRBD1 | TGTGCCAGCAGTTTGATCCGGGCAGGGGGAAGTGAAAAACTGTTTTTT | CASSLIRAGGSEKLFF
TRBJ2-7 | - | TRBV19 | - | TGTGCCAGTAGTATTGGGTCGCCGCCCTCGGAATACGAGCAGTACTTC | CASSIGSPPSEYEQYF
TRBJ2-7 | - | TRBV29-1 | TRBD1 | TGCAGGGAGACAGGGGTAGACTACGAGCAGTACTTC | CRETGVDYEQYF
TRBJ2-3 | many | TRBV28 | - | TGTGCCAGCAGTTTCGTCGGGAGCTTGGGTACGCAGTATTTT | CASSFVGSLGTQYF
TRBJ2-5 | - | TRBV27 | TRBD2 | TGTGCCAGCAGTCCAACTAGCGTAGGGAATGAGGAGTCCTTC | CASSPTSVGNEESF
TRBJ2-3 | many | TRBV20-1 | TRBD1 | TGCAGTGCACCGGGACAGGGGGCCGATACGCAGTATTTT | CSAPGQGADTQYF
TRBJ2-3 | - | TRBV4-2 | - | TGTGCCAGCAGCTACAGTGACGGGAGAGCGACAGATACGCAGTATTTT | CASSYSDGRATDTQYF
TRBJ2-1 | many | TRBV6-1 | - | TGTGCCAGCAGTGCCCTCAATGAGCAGTTCTTC | CASSALNEQFF
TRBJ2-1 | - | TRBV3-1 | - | TGTGCCAGCAGCCAAGTGGATCAGCAGTTCTTC | CASSQVDQQFF
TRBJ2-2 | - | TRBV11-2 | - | TGTGCCAGCAGCTGGACGGAGAACACCGGGGAGCTGTTTTTT | CASSWTENTGELFF
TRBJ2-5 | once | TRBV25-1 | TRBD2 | TGTGCCAGCAGCACCGTGACTAGCGGGAGCTTCCAGACCCAGTACTTC | CASSTVTSGSFQTQYF
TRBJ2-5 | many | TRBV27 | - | TGTGCCAGCAGTTTATTTCGCGCCGGCAAGGAGACCCAGTACTTC | CASSLFRAGKETQYF
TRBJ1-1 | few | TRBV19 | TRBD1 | TGTGCCAGTAGCGGACAGGGAACGGGGACTGAAGCTTTCTTT | CASSGQGTGTEAFF
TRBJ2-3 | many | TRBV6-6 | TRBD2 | TGTGCCAGCAGTTACTCTCTAGCGGGAGGGCCTTTGGATACGCAGTATTTT | CASSYSLAGGPLDTQYF
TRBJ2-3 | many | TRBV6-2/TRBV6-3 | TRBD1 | TGTGCCAGCAGTTACGGGACAGTCAGCACAGATACGCAGTATTTT | CASSYGTVSTDTQYF
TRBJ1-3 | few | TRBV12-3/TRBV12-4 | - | TGTGCCAGCAGTTTAGATCGGGGATCAGGCTCTGGAAACACCATATATTTT | CASSLDRGSGSGNTIYF
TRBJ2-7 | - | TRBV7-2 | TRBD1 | TGTGCCAGCATCCTACGGACAGGGAAATCCTTGGGCTACGAGCAGTACTTC | CASILRTGKSLGYEQYF
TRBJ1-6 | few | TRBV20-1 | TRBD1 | TGCAGTGCTAGAGAATCAGGGGGGTATTCACCCATCCACTTT | CSARESGGYSPIHF
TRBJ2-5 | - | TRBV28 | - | TGTGCCAGCAGTTTATCAACGAGCGGAGGGGAAGAGACCCAGTACTTC | CASSLSTSGGEETQYF
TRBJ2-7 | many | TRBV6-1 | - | TGTGCCAGCGGGTATGAGAGCTCCTACGAGCAGTACTTC | CASGYESSYEQYF
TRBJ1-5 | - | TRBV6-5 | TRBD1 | TGTGCCAGCAGTTGGACAGGGGGGGCGCAGCCCCAGCATTTT | CASSWTGGAQPQHF
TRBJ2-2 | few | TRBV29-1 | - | TGCAGCGGGGGGGACACCGGGGAGCTGTTTTTT | CSGGDTGELFF
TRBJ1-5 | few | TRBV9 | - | TGTGCCAGCAGCGCGGGAGTGAGCAATCAGCCCCAGCATTTT | CASSAGVSNQPQHF
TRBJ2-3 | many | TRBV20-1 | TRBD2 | TGCAGTCCAGGACTAGCCGGCACAGATACGCAGTATTTT | CSPGLAGTDTQYF
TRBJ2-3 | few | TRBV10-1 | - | TGCGCCAGCAAAGAACAGGGAACAGATACGCAGTATTTT | CASKEQGTDTQYF
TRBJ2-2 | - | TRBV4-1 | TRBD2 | TGCGCCAGCAGCCACCCCTCAATGGGAGGGTTCACCGGGGAGCTGTTTTTT | CASSHPSMGGFTGELFF
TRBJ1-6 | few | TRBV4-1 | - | TGCGCCAGCAGCCAGCCAATAAACAGGGACTCACCCCTCCACTTT | CASSQPINRDSPLHF
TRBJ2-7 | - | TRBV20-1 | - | TGCAGTGCCCTAGGCCCGAGCTCCTACGAGCAGTACTTC | CSALGPSSYEQYF
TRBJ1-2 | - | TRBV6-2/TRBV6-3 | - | TGTTCCAGCAGTGGCGACATGACCGTCTATGGCTACACCTTC | CSSSGDMTVYGYTF
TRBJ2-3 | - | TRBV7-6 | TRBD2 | TGTGCCAGCAGCTCAGGTAGCGGGAGTAATCGTGTAGATACGCAGTATTTT | CASSSGSGSNRVDTQYF
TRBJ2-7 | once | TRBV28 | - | TGTGCCACCAGATCTTCAGATAGGGACGATCAGTACTTC | CATRSSDRDDQYF
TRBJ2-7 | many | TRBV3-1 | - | TGTGCCAGCAGCCAAGATTTGGTGGTTGGGGCCGAGCAGTACTTC | CASSQDLVVGAEQYF
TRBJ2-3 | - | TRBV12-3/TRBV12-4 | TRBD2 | TGTGCCAGCACTCCAAGCGGGAGGACAGATATGCAGTATTTT | CASTPSGRTDMQYF
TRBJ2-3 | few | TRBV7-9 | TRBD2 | TGTGCCAGCAGCGACCTAGCGGGAGTCGGGACAGATACGCAGTATTTT | CASSDLAGVGTDTQYF
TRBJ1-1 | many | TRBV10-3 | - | TGTGCCATCAGTGAGTCCGGGGGCAACACTGAAGCTTTCTTT | CAISESGGNTEAFF
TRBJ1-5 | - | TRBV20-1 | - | TGCCGTGCTCCCCGAGGTTCTAGCCCTCCGCCCCCGCATTTT | CRAPRGSSPPPPHF
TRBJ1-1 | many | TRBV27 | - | TGTGCCAGCAGCCCGGCCGGGCGGGCTCGGGCTGAAGCTTTCTTT | CASSPAGRARAEAFF
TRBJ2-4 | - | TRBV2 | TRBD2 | TGTGCCAGCAGTGCCATGGGACTAGCGGGATTAGCCAAAAACATTCAGTACTTC | CASSAMGLAGLAKNIQYF
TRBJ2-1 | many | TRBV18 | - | TGTGCCAGCTCCGCCGACTATTTCGCCAATGAGCAGTTCTTC | CASSADYFANEQFF
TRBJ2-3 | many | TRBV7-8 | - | TGTGCCAGCAGTATGCGGTCCAGCACAGATACGCAGTATTTT | CASSMRSSTDTQYF
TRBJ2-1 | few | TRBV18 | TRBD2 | TGTGCCAGCTCACCAACGGGAGGGAGTGGGACCTACAATGAGCAGTTCTTC | CASSPTGGSGTYNEQFF
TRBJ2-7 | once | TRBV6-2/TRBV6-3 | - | TGTGCCAGCGCCGTGGCCTACGAGCGGTACTTC | CASAVAYERYF
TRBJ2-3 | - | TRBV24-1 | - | TGTACCACCAGTGGAAGCACAGATACGCAGTATTTT | CTTSGSTDTQYF